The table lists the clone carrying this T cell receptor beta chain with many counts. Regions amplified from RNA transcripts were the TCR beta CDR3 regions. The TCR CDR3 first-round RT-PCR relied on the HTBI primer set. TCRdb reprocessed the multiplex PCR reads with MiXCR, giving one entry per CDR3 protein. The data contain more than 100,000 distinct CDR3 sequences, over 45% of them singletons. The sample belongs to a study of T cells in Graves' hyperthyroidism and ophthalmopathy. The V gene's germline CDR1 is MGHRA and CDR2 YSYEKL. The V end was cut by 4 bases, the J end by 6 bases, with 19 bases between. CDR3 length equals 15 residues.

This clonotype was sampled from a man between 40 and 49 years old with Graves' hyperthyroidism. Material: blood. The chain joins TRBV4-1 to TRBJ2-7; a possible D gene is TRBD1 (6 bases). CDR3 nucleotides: TGCGCCAGCAGCCTCCGACAGGCGAACGTGCTCGAGCAGTACTTC. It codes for CASSLRQANVLEQYF.